The present T cell receptor beta chain was sequenced within a study of CXCR3-negative and CXCR3-positive naive CD8 T cells. The wider study: The dataset comprises about 135 million TRB reads in total, with about 1.5 +/- 0.3 million reads per library.

Cells classed as naive CD8+ T cells were CD45RO-CCR7+CD27+CD95-. Whole-study findings and limits: In both naive subsets diversity was comparably high, whereas memory CD8+ cells showed much lower diversity. TRB CDR3s of CXCR3-positive naive cells were more hydrophobic than those of CXCR3-negative naive cells.

Libraries were UMI-labeled 5' RACE TRB cDNA. TCRdb reprocessed the 5' RACE reads and reports one entry per CDR3 protein, with no DNA. Found here are approximately 100,000 distinct CDR3 sequences; the top ten clones hold about 0.34%. This CDR3 has 15 residues. CDR1 SQVTM and CDR2 ANQGSEA come from the germline V gene. A remark on this clonotype: Its target is not known.

This receptor was identified in a human donor in good health. Some clones in this sample may be carry-over from other donors' samples. Sequenced: naive CXCR3+ CD8+ T cells from blood. Indicated subset: CD45RO-CCR7+CD27+CD95- naive CD8+ T cells expressing CXCR3 (TNR3+). The chain couples TRBV29-1 to TRBJ2-4. CDR3 in amino acids: CSALSASLAKNIQYF.